These 18 T cell receptor beta chains were all obtained from the same sample, sequenced in a study of memory CD4+ T cells and cytomegalovirus serostatus. Some clones are missing from TCRdb's copy, which holds only in-frame ones; the method was immunoSEQ multiplex PCR. Of over 65,000 clones listed, under 80% are singletons. Single viable CD3+CD4+CD8-CD45RO+ cells were sorted as the memory CD4+ T cells. Sequenced input: memory CD4+ T cells from blood. The receptors derive from an adult in good health and CMV-seropositive.

The V call is TRBV7-2, the J call TRBJ2-2; D may be TRBD2 (5 bases). CDR3 length equals 13 residues. Trimming cost V 6 bases and J 6 bases, with 11 bases left between them. Germline-derived CDR1 and CDR2 are SGHTA and FQGNSA. In DNA, the CDR3 is TGTGCCAGCAGGCTAGAGAGGGCCGGGGAGCTGTTTTTT. Protein sequence: CASRLERAGELFF.

The chain uses TRBV4-1 and TRBJ1-5; no definite D call. Germline assignment: CDR1 MGHRA and CDR2 YSYEKL. V was trimmed by 3 bases and J by 0 bases, leaving 15 bases between them. The CDR3 is made up of 17 amino acids. For the CDR3, the DNA is TGCGCCAGCAGCCATAGGCCGGGGTCCTATAGCAATCAGCCCCAGCATTTT. It codes for CASSHRPGSYSNQPQHF.

The V and J genes are TRBV7-9 and TRBJ2-2, with D perhaps matching TRBD1 (5 bases). The CDR3 length is 15 residues. The ends were cut back, 4 bases at V and 4 bases at J, with 13 bases in the middle. Germline V CDR1 and CDR2: SEHNR, FQNEAQ (reference sequence). The CDR3 DNA sequence: TGTGCCAGCAGCTACGGACATAGTCTCACCGGGGAGCTGTTTTTT. Translation gives CASSYGHSLTGELFF. Looking up the rest from reference TRBV7-9 and TRBJ2-2 gives the full variable domain: DTGVSQNPRHKITKRGQNVTFRCDPISEHNRLYWYRQTLGQGPEFLTYFQNEAQLEKSRLLSDRFSAERPKGSFSTLEIQRTEQGDSAMYLCASSYGHSLTGELFFGEGSRLTVL.

This clone has just a few counts. This chain joins TRBV18 and TRBJ1-1; TRBD1 matches 10 bases. CDR3 length: 16 residues. Germline V gene data show CDR1 as KGHSH and CDR2 as LQKENI. The junction had 9 bases not matched to a gene; V was cut back by 5 bases and J by 3 bases. CDR3 amino acids: CASSLTGGTTDTEAFF. CDR3 in DNA: TGTGCCAGCTCATTGACAGGGGGCACGACGGACACTGAAGCTTTCTTT.

The chain employs TRBV11-3 and TRBJ2-1, with D perhaps matching TRBD2 (5 bases). The CDR3 consists of 11 residues. CDR1 SGHNT and CDR2 YENEEA come from the germline V gene. The V end was cut by 4 bases, the J end by 10 bases, with 8 bases between. This chain's CDR3 is CASSSTGEQFF. CDR3 in DNA: TGTGCCAGCAGCTCGACGGGGGAGCAGTTCTTC.

CDR3 sequence: CASSYSRQALGLFF. The CDR3 region has the DNA TGTGCCAGCAGTTACTCCCGGCAGGCCCTCGGACTGTTTTTT. J is TRBJ1-4 and V is TRBV6-5, with D hard to call. Germline lookup yields CDR1 MNHEY and CDR2 SVGAGI. The V gene lost 0 bases and the J gene lost 13 bases, with 15 bases spanning the gap. This CDR3 is 14 amino acids long.

The chain uses TRBV5-6 and TRBJ2-1; D perhaps matches TRBD2 (5 bases). This CDR3 spans 13 amino acids. V gave up 4 bases and J gave up 4 bases, with 9 bases separating them. Germline lookup yields CDR1 SGHDT and CDR2 YYEEEE. Written as DNA, the CDR3 is TGTGCCAGCAGCATGACTACTTACAATGAGCAGTTCTTC. This encodes CASSMTTYNEQFF. Together with reference TRBV5-6 and TRBJ2-1, the CDR3 gives the full variable domain: DAGVTQSPTHLIKTRGQQVTLRCSPKSGHDTVSWYQQALGQGPQFIFQYYEEEERQRGNFPDRFSGHQFPNYSSELNVNALLLGDSALYLCASSMTTYNEQFFGPGTRLTVL.

V gene TRBV27 combines with J gene TRBJ2-3, with TRBD2 matching 7 bases. The CDR3 runs to 13 residues. Trimming at V came to 8 bases and at J to 2 bases, leaving 4 bases not matched to a gene. The germline gives CDR1 MNHEY, CDR2 SMNVEV (reference sequence). The CDR3 loop is CASQGTTTDTQYF. CDR3 in DNA: TGTGCCAGCCAAGGGACTACCACAGATACGCAGTATTTT.

The genes are TRBV10-1 and TRBJ2-3; no definite D call. Trimming removed 6 bases at V and 0 bases at J, with 7 bases between. Germline V gene lookup returns CDR1 WNHNN and CDR2 SYGVQD (reference sequence). The CDR3 length is 13 residues. DNA for the CDR3: TGCGCCAGCAGCGTACTTAGCACAGATACGCAGTATTTT. Encoded protein: CASSVLSTDTQYF.

J is TRBJ2-3 and V is TRBV28, with TRBD2 identical over 11 bases. V was pared by 5 bases and J by 2 bases, with 3 bases of the junction left unmatched. Germline V lookup: CDR1 MDHEN, CDR2 SYDVKM. The CDR3 extends over 15 amino acids. The CDR3: CASSPTSGTTDTQYF. The CDR3 DNA sequence: TGTGCCAGCAGTCCGACTAGCGGGACCACAGATACGCAGTATTTT.

V usage is TRBV27 and J usage is TRBJ1-1, with a weak D call TRBD1 (5 bases). V gave up 6 bases and J gave up 6 bases, with 8 bases separating them. Germline values: CDR1 MNHEY, CDR2 SMNVEV (reference sequence). This CDR3 contains 11 residues. The CDR3 sequence: CASRGVSEAFF. The CDR3 DNA follows: TGTGCCAGCAGGGGGGTCTCTGAAGCTTTCTTT.

The chain couples TRBV7-2 to TRBJ1-5; 9 nucleotides match TRBD1. After removal of 4 bases from V and 1 base from J, the junction contained 5 bases not matched to a gene. CDR1 is SGHTA and CDR2 is FQGNSA in the germline V gene. CDR3 size: 16 residues. CDR3 nucleotide sequence: TGTGCCAGCAGCTCAGGGACAGGGAGAAGCAATCAGCCCCAGCATTTT. Protein product: CASSSGTGRSNQPQHF.

The chain recombines TRBV6-1 with TRBJ1-2; 9 positions agree with TRBD1. There are 17 residues in the CDR3. The V segment lost 0 bases and the J segment 4 bases; nucleotides outside the gene matches: 9. CDR1 and CDR2 (germline): MNHNS, SASEGT. The CDR3 region has the DNA TGTGCCAGCAGTGAAGCTTTACCCGGGACAGGGCCCTATGGCTACACCTTC. Encoded protein: CASSEALPGTGPYGYTF.

The rearrangement joins TRBV6-1 to TRBJ2-7; the D call may be TRBD1 or TRBD2 (5 bases each). The CDR3 is made up of 14 amino acids. With 2 bases removed from V and 3 bases from J, the gap between germline ends came to 11 bases. Germline loops: CDR1 MNHNS, CDR2 SASEGT. The CDR3 reads CASSEKGDVYEQYV. In DNA, the CDR3 is TGTGCCAGCAGTGAAAAAGGGGACGTCTACGAGCAGTACGTC.

The chain has TRBV2 and TRBJ2-3; perhaps TRBD2 as D (6 bases). Trimming took 0 bases from V and 0 from J, leaving 7 bases between them. The CDR3 has 15 residues. Germline V lookup: CDR1 SNHLY, CDR2 FYNNEI. The CDR3 DNA follows: TGTGCCAGCAGTGAAGCCGGGACTAGCACAGATACGCAGTATTTT. Its translation is CASSEAGTSTDTQYF.

The sample holds one count of this clone. This chain uses TRBV6-6 with TRBJ2-2; 10 bases align to TRBD1. V lost 5 bases and J lost 4; bases outside the gene matches: 7. Germline CDR1 MNHNY, CDR2 SVGAGI (reference sequence). CDR3 size: 16 residues. CDR3 amino acids: CASSVEGTGVTGELFF. Written as DNA, the CDR3 is TGTGCCAGCAGTGTGGAAGGGACAGGGGTCACCGGGGAGCTGTTTTTT.

The rearrangement links TRBV7-2 to TRBJ2-1; no firm D call. This CDR3 has 13 amino acids. Germline values: CDR1 SGHTA, CDR2 FQGNSA. The ends were cut back, 0 bases at V and 7 bases at J, with 7 bases in the middle. CDR3 amino acids: CASSLARRNEQFF. In DNA form, the CDR3 reads TGTGCCAGCAGCTTAGCGAGGCGAAATGAGCAGTTCTTC.

Of note for this clone: Other DNA sequences in the same sample also yield this CDR3. The chain uses TRBV7-9 and TRBJ2-5; D remains ambiguous. The CDR3 contains 11 residues. V was shortened by 8 bases and J by 4 bases, with 8 bases between the two germline ends. CDR1 and CDR2 from the germline V gene are SEHNR and FQNEAQ (reference sequence). The CDR3 spells CASSLVETQYF. The CDR3, as DNA: TGTGCCAGCTCGCTCGTAGAGACCCAGTACTTC.